The rows below give T cell receptor beta chains drawn from one sample of a study of molecular identifiers for immune sequencing clone quantification. TCRdb re-derived calls from the PCR reads in MiXCR, one entry per CDR3 protein. The sample has tens of thousands of distinct CDR3 sequences; around 18% are singletons. The sample taken for sequencing was naive CD8+ T cells from blood, with Jurkat cell RNA spiked in. The source of these receptors is a human donor in good health. Some libraries in this study had Jurkat cell RNA spiked in. Both conserved end residues are part of each CDR3. Fields, in order: CDR3 protein, CDR3 DNA, clone size, J gene, CDR3 length, D gene, V gene. D genes are given only for firm matches. Expanded clones get a size class; other rows say once, few or many, or leave the size out.

CDR3 protein: CASSFPLETQYF
CDR3 DNA: TGTGCCAGCAGCTTCCCTCTAGAGACCCAGTACTTC
clone size: many
J gene: TRBJ2-5
CDR3 length: 12
D gene: NA
V gene: TRBV7-8

CDR3 protein: CASSLSGLGDDGYTF
CDR3 DNA: TGTGCCAGCAGTTTGTCAGGGTTGGGCGACGATGGCTACACCTTC
clone size: few
J gene: TRBJ1-2
CDR3 length: 15
D gene: NA
V gene: TRBV12-3/TRBV12-4

CDR3 protein: CASSTKGSKNTGELFF
CDR3 DNA: TGTGCCAGCAGCACTAAGGGGTCGAAGAACACCGGGGAGCTGTTTTTT
clone size: many
J gene: TRBJ2-2
CDR3 length: 16
D gene: NA
V gene: TRBV7-8

CDR3 protein: CASSLAMTGEADTQYF
CDR3 DNA: TGTGCCAGCAGCTTAGCGATGACAGGGGAAGCAGATACGCAGTATTTT
clone size: once
J gene: TRBJ2-3
CDR3 length: 16
D gene: TRBD1
V gene: TRBV11-1

CDR3 protein: CASSLDRNTGELFF
CDR3 DNA: TGCGCCAGCAGCTTGGATCGGAACACCGGGGAGCTGTTTTTT
clone size: NA
J gene: TRBJ2-2
CDR3 length: 14
D gene: NA
V gene: TRBV5-1

CDR3 protein: CASRPDRGTEAFF
CDR3 DNA: TGCGCCAGCAGACCCGACAGGGGGACTGAAGCTTTCTTT
clone size: NA
J gene: TRBJ1-1
CDR3 length: 13
D gene: TRBD1
V gene: TRBV5-1

CDR3 protein: CASSIAGSTEAFF
CDR3 DNA: TGTGCCAGTAGTATTGCAGGGTCCACTGAAGCTTTCTTT
clone size: many
J gene: TRBJ1-1
CDR3 length: 13
D gene: NA
V gene: TRBV19

CDR3 protein: CATSRSPGFAYF
CDR3 DNA: TGTGCCACCAGCAGATCTCCAGGGTTTGCGTACTTC
clone size: NA
J gene: TRBJ2-7
CDR3 length: 12
D gene: NA
V gene: TRBV15

CDR3 protein: CASSLFGTADTQYF
CDR3 DNA: TGTGCCAGCAGCTTATTCGGAACGGCAGATACGCAGTATTTT
clone size: many
J gene: TRBJ2-3
CDR3 length: 14
D gene: NA
V gene: TRBV13

CDR3 protein: CASWGSYNEQFF
CDR3 DNA: TGTGCCAGCTGGGGCTCCTACAATGAGCAGTTCTTC
clone size: few
J gene: TRBJ2-1
CDR3 length: 12
D gene: NA
V gene: TRBV6-5

CDR3 protein: CASSPWDSSYEQYF
CDR3 DNA: TGTGCCAGCAGCCCCTGGGACAGCTCCTACGAGCAGTACTTC
clone size: many
J gene: TRBJ2-7
CDR3 length: 14
D gene: TRBD1
V gene: TRBV7-9

CDR3 protein: CASSLRSQQETQYF
CDR3 DNA: TGTGCCAGCAGCTTAAGGTCCCAGCAAGAGACCCAGTACTTC
clone size: many
J gene: TRBJ2-5
CDR3 length: 14
D gene: NA
V gene: TRBV11-1

CDR3 protein: CASSNGRRAEAFF
CDR3 DNA: TGTGCCAGCAGTAACGGGAGGCGGGCTGAAGCTTTCTTT
clone size: once
J gene: TRBJ1-1
CDR3 length: 13
D gene: NA
V gene: TRBV28

CDR3 protein: CASSQDYSGGNPWYNEQFF
CDR3 DNA: TGCGCCAGCAGCCAAGATTATTCTGGGGGAAACCCTTGGTACAATGAGCAGTTCTTC
clone size: NA
J gene: TRBJ2-1
CDR3 length: 19
D gene: NA
V gene: TRBV4-3

CDR3 protein: CASSQDRDRTYEQYF
CDR3 DNA: TGTGCCAGCAGCCAAGACCGGGACAGAACCTACGAGCAGTACTTC
clone size: many
J gene: TRBJ2-7
CDR3 length: 15
D gene: TRBD1
V gene: TRBV3-1

CDR3 protein: CASSFPRDRGYEQYF
CDR3 DNA: TGTGCCAGCAGTTTTCCCAGGGACAGGGGTTACGAGCAGTACTTC
clone size: NA
J gene: TRBJ2-7
CDR3 length: 15
D gene: TRBD1
V gene: TRBV28

CDR3 protein: CASSLAAIAVNTGELFF
CDR3 DNA: TGTGCCAGCAGCTTGGCCGCGATAGCGGTGAACACCGGGGAGCTGTTTTTT
clone size: NA
J gene: TRBJ2-2
CDR3 length: 17
D gene: NA
V gene: TRBV5-3

CDR3 protein: CASSQAGRGNTEAFF
CDR3 DNA: TGCGCCAGCAGCCAAGCGGGGCGGGGAAACACTGAAGCTTTCTTT
clone size: many
J gene: TRBJ1-1
CDR3 length: 15
D gene: NA
V gene: TRBV4-3

CDR3 protein: CASSIDSYTQYF
CDR3 DNA: TGTGCCAGCAGTATTGACAGCTATACGCAGTATTTT
clone size: many
J gene: TRBJ2-3
CDR3 length: 12
D gene: NA
V gene: TRBV12-3/TRBV12-4

CDR3 protein: CASSPSGRAHNEQFF
CDR3 DNA: TGTGCCAGCAGCCCTAGCGGGAGGGCCCACAATGAGCAGTTCTTC
clone size: many
J gene: TRBJ2-1
CDR3 length: 15
D gene: TRBD2
V gene: TRBV3-1

CDR3 protein: CSASNSSWRAGNTIYF
CDR3 DNA: TGCAGTGCTAGTAATTCTTCTTGGCGTGCTGGAAACACCATATATTTT
clone size: many
J gene: TRBJ1-3
CDR3 length: 16
D gene: NA
V gene: TRBV20-1

CDR3 protein: CASSLGPSSAYEQYF
CDR3 DNA: TGTGCCAGCAGCTTAGGCCCATCCTCCGCCTACGAGCAGTACTTC
clone size: many
J gene: TRBJ2-7
CDR3 length: 15
D gene: NA
V gene: TRBV11-2

CDR3 protein: CASRPWGPDTEAFF
CDR3 DNA: TGTGCCAGCAGGCCGTGGGGACCCGACACTGAAGCTTTCTTT
clone size: many
J gene: TRBJ1-1
CDR3 length: 14
D gene: NA
V gene: TRBV27

CDR3 protein: CASSQAGLVFDEQYF
CDR3 DNA: TGCGCCAGCAGCCAAGCGGGACTAGTTTTTGACGAGCAGTACTTC
clone size: many
J gene: TRBJ2-7
CDR3 length: 15
D gene: TRBD2
V gene: TRBV4-1

CDR3 protein: CASSPGTGGGNEAFF
CDR3 DNA: TGCGCCAGCAGCCCCGGGACAGGGGGCGGGAATGAAGCTTTCTTT
clone size: few
J gene: TRBJ1-1
CDR3 length: 15
D gene: TRBD1
V gene: TRBV5-1

CDR3 protein: CASSQVWASGSVYNEQFF
CDR3 DNA: TGCGCCAGCAGCCAAGTTTGGGCTAGCGGGAGCGTATACAATGAGCAGTTCTTC
clone size: many
J gene: TRBJ2-1
CDR3 length: 18
D gene: TRBD2
V gene: TRBV4-1

CDR3 protein: CSSEVPRTDTQYF
CDR3 DNA: TGCAGCTCGGAGGTGCCGAGAACAGATACGCAGTATTTT
clone size: many
J gene: TRBJ2-3
CDR3 length: 13
D gene: NA
V gene: TRBV29-1

CDR3 protein: CASSQYRVGSGTEAFF
CDR3 DNA: TGTGCCAGCAGCCAGTACAGGGTGGGATCCGGGACTGAAGCTTTCTTT
clone size: many
J gene: TRBJ1-1
CDR3 length: 16
D gene: NA
V gene: TRBV4-2